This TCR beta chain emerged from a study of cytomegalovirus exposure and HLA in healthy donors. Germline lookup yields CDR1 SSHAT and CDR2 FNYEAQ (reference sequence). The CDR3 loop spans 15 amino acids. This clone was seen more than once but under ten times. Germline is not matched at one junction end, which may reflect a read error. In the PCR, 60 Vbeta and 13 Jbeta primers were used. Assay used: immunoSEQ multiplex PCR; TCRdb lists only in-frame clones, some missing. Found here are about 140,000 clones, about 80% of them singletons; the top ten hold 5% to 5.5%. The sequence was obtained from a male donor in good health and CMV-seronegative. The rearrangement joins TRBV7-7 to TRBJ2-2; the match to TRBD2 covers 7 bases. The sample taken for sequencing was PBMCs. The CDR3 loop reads CASSSSGVNTGELFF. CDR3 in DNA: TGTGCTAGCAGCTCCAGCGGGGTGAACACCGGGGAGCTGTTTTTT.